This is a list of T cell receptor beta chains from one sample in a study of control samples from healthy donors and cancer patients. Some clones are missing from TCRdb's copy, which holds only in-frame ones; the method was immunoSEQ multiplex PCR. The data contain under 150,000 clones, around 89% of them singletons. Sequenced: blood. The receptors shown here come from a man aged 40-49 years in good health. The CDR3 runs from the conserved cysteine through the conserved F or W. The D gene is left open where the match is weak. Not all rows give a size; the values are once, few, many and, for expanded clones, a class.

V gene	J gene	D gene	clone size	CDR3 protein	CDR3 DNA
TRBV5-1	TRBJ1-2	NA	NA	CASKGRVYGYTF	TGCGCCAGCAAGGGCAGGGTCTATGGCTACACCTTC
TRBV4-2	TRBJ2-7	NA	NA	CASSQEWGEFYEQYF	TGTGCCAGCAGCCAAGAATGGGGGGAGTTCTACGAGCAGTACTTC
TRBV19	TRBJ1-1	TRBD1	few	CASSITGDITEAFF	TGTGCCAGTAGTATCACAGGGGATATAACTGAAGCTTTCTTT
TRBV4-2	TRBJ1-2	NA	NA	CASSQDRSGLLRRGYTF	TGTGCCAGCAGCCAAGATCGGTCAGGGTTGCTTCGGCGCGGCTACACCTTC
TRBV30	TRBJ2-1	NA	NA	CAWSLLDSYNEQFF	TGTGCCTGGAGTCTTCTGGATTCCTACAATGAGCAGTTCTTC
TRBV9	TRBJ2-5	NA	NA	CASSVGTASGETQYF	TGTGCCAGCAGCGTAGGTACAGCCTCGGGCGAGACCCAGTACTTC
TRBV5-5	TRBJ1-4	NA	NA	CASSLSISGTGEKLFF	TGTGCCAGCAGCTTGAGTATCTCGGGGACGGGGGAAAAACTGTTTTTT
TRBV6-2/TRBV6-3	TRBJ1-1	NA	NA	CASTPGEGGTEAFF	TGTGCCAGCACCCCAGGGGAGGGGGGCACTGAAGCTTTCTTT
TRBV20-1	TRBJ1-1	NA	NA	CSAREAFF	TGCAGTGCTAGAGAAGCTTTCTTT
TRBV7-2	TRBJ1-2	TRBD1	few	CASTYTTGGEGYTF	TGTGCCAGCACCTATACGACAGGGGGTGAGGGCTACACCTTC
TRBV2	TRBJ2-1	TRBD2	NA	CASSEVVGGEDEQFF	TGTGCCAGCAGTGAAGTCGTGGGGGGGGAAGATGAGCAGTTCTTC
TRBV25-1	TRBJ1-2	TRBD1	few	CASSEGQGTNYGYTF	TGTGCCAGCAGTGAAGGACAGGGAACTAACTATGGCTACACCTTC
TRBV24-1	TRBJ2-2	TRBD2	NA	CATSDLGGGGDAGELFF	TGTGCCACCAGTGATTTGGGCGGCGGGGGGGACGCCGGGGAGCTGTTTTTT
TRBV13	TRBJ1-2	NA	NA	CASSSGPNYGYTF	TGTGCCAGCAGCTCGGGGCCCAACTATGGCTACACCTTC
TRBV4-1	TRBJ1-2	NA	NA	CASSQDGLVYGYTF	TGCGCCAGCAGCCAAGATGGGTTAGTCTATGGCTACACCTTC
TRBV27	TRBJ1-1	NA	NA	CASRVGSAAFF	TGTGCCAGCAGGGTAGGCAGTGCAGCTTTCTTT
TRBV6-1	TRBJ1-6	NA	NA	CASSDRSSYNSPLHF	TGTGCCAGCAGTGATAGAAGCTCCTATAATTCACCCCTCCACTTT
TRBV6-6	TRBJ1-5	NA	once	CASSQQGTGNQPQHF	TGTGCCAGCAGTCAACAGGGTACGGGCAATCAGCCCCAGCATTTT
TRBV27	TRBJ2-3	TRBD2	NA	CASSSQSLAGVTDTQYF	TGTGCCAGCAGTTCCCAGTCACTAGCGGGGGTTACAGATACGCAGTATTTT
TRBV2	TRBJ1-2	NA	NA	CASQGGYGYTF	TGTGCCAGCCAGGGTGGATATGGCTACACCTTC
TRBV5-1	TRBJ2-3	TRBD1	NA	CASKTGGTDTQYF	TGCGCCAGTAAAACAGGGGGCACAGATACGCAGTATTTT
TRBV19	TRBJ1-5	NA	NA	CASSIGGKPVNQPQHF	TGTGCCAGTAGTATAGGGGGGAAACCTGTGAATCAGCCCCAGCATTTT
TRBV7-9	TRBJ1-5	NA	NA	CASSLGTNFNQPQHF	TGTGCCAGCAGCTTAGGGACAAACTTTAATCAGCCCCAGCATTTT
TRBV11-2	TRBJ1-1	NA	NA	CASSSPGRNTEAFF	TGTGCCAGCAGCTCCCCCGGCAGGAACACTGAAGCTTTCTTT
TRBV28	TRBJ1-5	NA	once	CASSWDTIISNQPQHF	TGTGCCAGCAGTTGGGACACCATAATTAGCAATCAGCCCCAGCATTTT
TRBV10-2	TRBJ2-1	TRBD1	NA	CASSESTRWDSSYNEQFF	TGCGCCAGCAGTGAGTCTACCCGGTGGGACAGCTCCTACAATGAGCAGTTCTTC
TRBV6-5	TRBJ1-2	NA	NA	CASSRGNYGYTF	TGTGCCAGCAGTCGGGGCAACTATGGCTACACCTTC
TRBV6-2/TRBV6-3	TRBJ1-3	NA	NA	CASSRSAGNTIYF	TGTGCCAGCAGCCGTTCAGCTGGAAACACCATATATTTT
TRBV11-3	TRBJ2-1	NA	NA	CASSRLRGTYNEQFF	TGTGCCAGCAGCCGTCTTCGGGGGACCTACAATGAGCAGTTCTTC
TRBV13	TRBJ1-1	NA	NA	CASSFIGLMNTEAFF	TGTGCCAGCAGTTTCATAGGACTCATGAACACTGAAGCTTTCTTT
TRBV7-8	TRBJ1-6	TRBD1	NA	CASSLGTGAHSPLHF	TGTGCCAGCAGCTTAGGGACAGGGGCCCATTCACCCCTCCACTTT
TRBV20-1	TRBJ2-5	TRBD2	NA	CSASKTSGGETQYF	TGCAGTGCTAGTAAAACTAGCGGGGGGGAGACCCAGTACTTC
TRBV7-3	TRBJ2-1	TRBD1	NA	CASSPGTGLVNEQFF	TGTGCCAGCAGCCCCGGGACAGGGTTGGTCAATGAGCAGTTCTTC
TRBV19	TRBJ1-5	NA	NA	CASTPGAKQSQPQHF	TGTGCCAGTACCCCAGGGGCCAAGCAGAGCCAGCCCCAGCATTTT
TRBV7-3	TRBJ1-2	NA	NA	CASSLTSEGYGYTF	TGTGCCAGCAGCTTAACGTCGGAGGGCTATGGCTACACCTTC